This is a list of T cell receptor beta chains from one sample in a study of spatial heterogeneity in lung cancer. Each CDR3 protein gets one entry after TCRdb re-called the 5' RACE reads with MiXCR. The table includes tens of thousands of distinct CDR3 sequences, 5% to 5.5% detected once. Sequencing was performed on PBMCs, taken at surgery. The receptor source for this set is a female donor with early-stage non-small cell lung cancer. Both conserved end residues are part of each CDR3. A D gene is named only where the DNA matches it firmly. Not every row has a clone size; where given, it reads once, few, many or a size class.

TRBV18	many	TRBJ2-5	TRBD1	CASSPPRDSQETQYF	TGTGCCAGCTCACCCCCCAGGGACAGTCAAGAGACCCAGTACTTC
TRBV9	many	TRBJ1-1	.	CASSVGSLGSTEAFF	TGTGCCAGCAGCGTAGGGAGCCTTGGAAGCACTGAAGCTTTCTTT
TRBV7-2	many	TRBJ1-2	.	CASSLEGSNYGYTF	TGTGCCAGCAGCCTCGAAGGCAGTAACTATGGCTACACCTTC
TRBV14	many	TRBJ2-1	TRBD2	CASSQRSGGQQFF	TGTGCCAGCAGCCAGAGGAGCGGGGGTCAGCAGTTCTTC
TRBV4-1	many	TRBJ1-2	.	CASSQDAPGLGYTF	TGCGCCAGCAGCCAAGATGCGCCGGGGTTGGGCTACACCTTC
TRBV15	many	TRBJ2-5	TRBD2	CATSPLAGGETQYF	TGTGCCACCAGCCCGCTAGCGGGGGGAGAGACCCAGTACTTC
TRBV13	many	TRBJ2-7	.	CASSLSGAYEQYF	TGTGCCAGCAGCTTATCAGGGGCCTACGAGCAGTACTTC
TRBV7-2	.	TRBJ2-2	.	CASSLQVTGELFF	TGTGCCAGCAGCTTACAGGTCACCGGGGAGCTGTTTTTT
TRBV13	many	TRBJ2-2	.	CASRRIGIDTGELFF	TGTGCCAGCAGACGAATAGGGATAGACACCGGGGAGCTGTTTTTT
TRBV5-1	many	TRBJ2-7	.	CASSFLGGGYEQYF	TGCGCCAGCAGCTTCTTGGGGGGAGGCTACGAGCAGTACTTC
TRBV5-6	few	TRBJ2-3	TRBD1	CASSLRDSPSGADTQYF	TGTGCCAGCAGCTTGAGGGACAGCCCCTCGGGTGCGGATACGCAGTATTTT
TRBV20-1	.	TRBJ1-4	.	CSASSATNEKLFF	TGCAGTGCTAGCTCAGCAACTAATGAAAAACTGTTTTTT
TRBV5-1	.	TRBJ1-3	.	CASSPSTGNTIYF	TGCGCCAGCAGCCCGTCAACTGGAAACACCATATATTTT
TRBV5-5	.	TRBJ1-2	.	CASSLEPRGYGYTF	TGTGCCAGCAGCTTGGAGCCCAGGGGCTATGGCTACACCTTC
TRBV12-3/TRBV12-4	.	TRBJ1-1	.	CASSLLGALEAFF	TGTGCCAGCAGTTTATTGGGGGCGCTTGAAGCTTTCTTT
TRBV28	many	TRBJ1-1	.	CASVKARGGTEAFF	TGTGCCAGCGTAAAAGCGCGGGGAGGGACTGAAGCTTTCTTT
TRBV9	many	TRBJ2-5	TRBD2	CASSGGVAGVETQYF	TGTGCCAGCAGCGGCGGGGTAGCGGGGGTAGAGACCCAGTACTTC
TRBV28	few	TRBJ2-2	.	CATTDSLTRTGELFF	TGTGCCACCACGGACAGTTTAACGCGTACCGGGGAGCTGTTTTTT
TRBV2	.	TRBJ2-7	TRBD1	CASKGQVAYEQYF	TGTGCCAGCAAGGGACAGGTTGCCTACGAGCAGTACTTC
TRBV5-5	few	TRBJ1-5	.	CASSYKDSGNQPQHF	TGTGCCAGCAGCTACAAGGACAGTGGTAATCAGCCCCAGCATTTT
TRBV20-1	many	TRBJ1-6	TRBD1	CSARDLGTGNSPLHF	TGCAGTGCTAGAGATCTCGGGACAGGAAATTCACCCCTCCACTTT
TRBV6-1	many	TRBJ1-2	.	CASGRPDGYTF	TGTGCCAGCGGAAGGCCTGATGGCTACACCTTC
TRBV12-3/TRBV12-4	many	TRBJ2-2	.	CASSLFGASGELFF	TGTGCCAGCAGTTTATTCGGGGCCAGCGGGGAGCTGTTTTTT
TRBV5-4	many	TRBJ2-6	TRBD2	CASSLGLAGGSGANVLTF	TGTGCCAGCAGCTTGGGACTAGCGGGGGGCTCTGGGGCCAACGTCCTGACTTTC
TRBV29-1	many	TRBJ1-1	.	CSVEGAQGAEAFF	TGCAGCGTTGAGGGTGCACAGGGTGCTGAAGCTTTCTTT
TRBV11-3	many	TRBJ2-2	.	CASSLSLGGNTGELFF	TGTGCCAGCAGCTTATCTCTGGGGGGAAACACCGGGGAGCTGTTTTTT
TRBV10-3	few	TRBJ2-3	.	CAIGRKAGGTDTQYF	TGTGCCATAGGCCGAAAGGCCGGGGGCACAGATACGCAGTATTTT
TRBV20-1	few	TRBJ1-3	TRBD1	CSAGETGTAGNTIYF	TGCAGTGCTGGAGAGACCGGGACAGCCGGAAACACCATATATTTT